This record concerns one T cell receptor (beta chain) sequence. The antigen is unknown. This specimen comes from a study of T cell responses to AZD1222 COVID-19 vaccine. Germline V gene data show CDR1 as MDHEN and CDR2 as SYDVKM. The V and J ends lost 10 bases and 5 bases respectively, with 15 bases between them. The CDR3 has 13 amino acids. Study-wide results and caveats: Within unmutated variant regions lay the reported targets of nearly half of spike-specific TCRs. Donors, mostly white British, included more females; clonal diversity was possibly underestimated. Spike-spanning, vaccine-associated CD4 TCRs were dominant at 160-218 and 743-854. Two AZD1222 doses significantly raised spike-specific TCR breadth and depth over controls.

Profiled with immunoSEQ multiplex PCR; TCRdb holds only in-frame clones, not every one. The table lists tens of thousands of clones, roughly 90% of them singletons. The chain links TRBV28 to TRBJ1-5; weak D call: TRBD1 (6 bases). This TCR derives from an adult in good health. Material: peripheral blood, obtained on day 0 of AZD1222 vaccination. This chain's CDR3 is CAINTGYHQPQHF. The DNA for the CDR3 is TGTGCCATCAATACAGGGTACCATCAGCCCCAGCATTTT.